The entry below gives a single T cell receptor beta chain sequence along with its context. Antigen unknown. This CDR3 has 15 residues. With 3 bases removed from V and 4 bases from J, the gap between germline ends came to 13 bases. The germline gives CDR1 LNHNV, CDR2 YYDKDF (reference sequence). These data come from a study of shared clonotypes between healthy human individuals. Study-wide results and caveats: Naive subsets tended to show greater estimated richness than memory subsets.

Each subset's genomic DNA was shared equally among a number of immunoSEQ plates. This table comes from immunoSEQ multiplex PCR, and its TCRdb copy is limited to in-frame clones, with some not included. The data show some 240,000 clones, about 65% seen once. Donors, without exception, were Caucasian adults residing in Nashville, Tennessee. From CD4+ cells came CD45RA+ naive and CD45RA-negative memory subsets. The chain has TRBV15 and TRBJ1-3, with D maybe TRBD1 (5 bases). Sequencing was performed on memory CD4+ T cells sorted from blood. Subset noted: CD45RA-negative fraction. The TCR comes from a man aged 25 to 45 in good health. CDR3 residues: CATSRGPGRGNTIYF. The CDR3 DNA is TGTGCCACCAGCAGGGGACCGGGTCGAGGAAACACCATATATTTT.